This T cell receptor beta chain originates from a study of cytomegalovirus exposure and HLA in healthy donors. The CDR3 has 14 residues. Germline-derived CDR1 and CDR2 are LNHNV and YYDKDF (reference sequence). The V and J ends lost 8 bases and 1 base, in that order; junction bases with no gene match: 3. Use of 60 Vbeta and 13 Jbeta primers characterized the PCR. This table comes from immunoSEQ multiplex PCR, and its TCRdb copy is limited to in-frame clones, with some not included. The sample lists 150,000 to 200,000 clones, roughly 78% seen once, with over 10% in the top ten. The sequence derives from a woman between 45 and 65 years old in good health and CMV-seropositive. Material: PBMCs. The V call is TRBV15, the J call TRBJ2-2, with TRBD1 matching over 8 bases. The CDR3 here is CATGTGRNTGELFF. The DNA for the CDR3 is TGTGCCACCGGGACAGGACGGAACACCGGGGAGCTGTTTTTT.